These 29 T cell receptor beta chains were all obtained from the same sample, sequenced in a study of CD8 T cells in Susac syndrome. An input of about 0.45 to 1 ug of RNA was subjected to reverse transcription using random hexamers. TCRdb re-analysed the immunoSEQ multiplex PCR reads in MiXCR, keeping a single row per CDR3 protein. The data hold about 150,000 distinct CDR3 sequences, with 95% observed a single time. The sample was CD8+ T cells from PBMCs. These receptors all stem from a human donor with multiple sclerosis.

This chain's CDR3 is CSVAPFYYEQYV. The CDR3 nucleotides are TGCAGCGTTGCCCCCTTCTACTACGAGCAGTACGTC. V and J are TRBV29-1 and TRBJ2-7; D ambiguous. Trimming cost V 4 bases and J 3 bases, with 10 bases left between them. There are 12 residues in the CDR3. CDR1 and CDR2 (germline): SQVTM, ANQGSEA.

The gene calls are TRBV7-8 and TRBJ2-3; a possible D gene is TRBD2 (6 bases). V was clipped by 1 base and J by 5 bases, with 7 bases between them. Germline V gene sequence: CDR1 SGHVS, CDR2 FQNEAQ. This CDR3 is 13 amino acids long. The CDR3 reads CASSLVGGDTQYF. The CDR3 region has the DNA TGTGCCAGCAGCTTAGTGGGGGGAGATACGCAGTATTTT.

The chain uses TRBV12-3 or TRBV12-4 and TRBJ1-5; D unresolved. CDR3 length equals 13 residues. Deletions cut 6 bases from V and 10 bases from J, with 16 bases between. This CDR3 is CASSIGPILPQHF. CDR3 coding DNA: TGTGCCAGCAGCATCGGACCCATTCTACCCCAGCATTTT.

This clonotype was observed a single time. The chain is built from TRBV30 and TRBJ2-1; D may be TRBD1 (6 bases). Trimming shortened V by 8 bases and J by 3 bases, and 14 bases separated the two germline ends. This CDR3 contains 13 residues. Per germline, CDR1 GTSNPN and CDR2 SVGIG (reference sequence). In nucleotides, the CDR3 is TGTGCCGGGGACAATCTTATCTACAATGAGCAGTTCTTC. Residues: CAGDNLIYNEQFF.

As DNA, the CDR3 is TGTGCCAGCAGCTACCCGGACAGTTCCTATGGCTACACCTTC. Amino acid sequence: CASSYPDSSYGYTF. This chain uses TRBV5-4 with TRBJ1-2; D may be TRBD1 (6 bases). This CDR3 comprises 14 residues. Germline values: CDR1 SGHNT, CDR2 YYREEE (reference sequence). V dropped 3 bases and J dropped 4 bases, with 13 bases sitting between them.

The V and J genes are TRBV7-2 and TRBJ2-3, with TRBD2 matching over 11 bases. Germline CDR1 SGHTA, CDR2 FQGNSA. CDR3 length: 16 amino acids. The V segment lost 6 bases and the J segment 4 bases; nucleotides outside the gene matches: 9. The CDR3 DNA sequence: TGTGCCAGCAGTCACACTAGCGGGGGAGGTGCAGATACGCAGTATTTT. This translates into CASSHTSGGGADTQYF.

The genes are TRBV20-1 and TRBJ1-1; 8 nucleotides line up with TRBD1. This CDR3 region has 14 residues. Germline V gives CDR1 DFQATT, CDR2 SNEGSKA (reference sequence). After removal of 3 bases from V and 3 bases from J, the junction contained 6 bases not matched to a gene. The CDR3 here is CSARRGTGHTEAFF. Written as DNA, the CDR3 is TGCAGTGCTAGGAGAGGGACAGGCCACACTGAAGCTTTCTTT.

The chain is built from TRBV9 and TRBJ2-2, with 7 bases identical to TRBD1. The germline V gene encodes CDR1 SGDLS and CDR2 YYNGEE. Germline trimming cut 4 bases from V and 6 bases from J; bases unmatched to any gene: 3. This CDR3 region has 13 residues. CDR3 region: CASSRTGAGELFF. The CDR3 DNA sequence: TGTGCCAGCAGCCGCACAGGGGCCGGGGAGCTGTTTTTT.

CDR3 bases: TGCAGTGCTAGTGGATACTATGGCTACACCTTC. It translates to CSASGYYGYTF. This chain uses TRBV20-1 with TRBJ1-2; unclear D gene. The CDR3 covers 11 residues. V was shortened by 3 bases and J by 3 bases, with 5 bases between the two germline ends. Germline loops: CDR1 DFQATT, CDR2 SNEGSKA (reference sequence).

V and J are TRBV7-9 and TRBJ1-1; 11 nucleotides line up with TRBD1. Germline values: CDR1 SEHNR, CDR2 FQNEAQ (reference sequence). The J segment lost 1 base and the V segment lost 4 bases, leaving 5 bases of the junction unmatched. The CDR3 covers 16 residues. CDR3 nucleotide sequence: TGTGCCAGCAGCTCCTGGGACAGGGGGAAGAACACTGAAGCTTTCTTT. It is translated as CASSSWDRGKNTEAFF.

The chain has TRBV29-1 and TRBJ2-3; D remains unclear. The V end was cut by 3 bases, the J end by 2 bases, with 3 bases between. Germline V gives CDR1 SQVTM, CDR2 ANQGSEA. The CDR3 loop spans 11 amino acids. The CDR3 DNA reads as TGCAGCGTTGAGTCCACAGATACGCAGTATTTT. It translates to CSVESTDTQYF.

The V call is TRBV30, the J call TRBJ1-2; 12 bases match TRBD1. Germline assignment: CDR1 GTSNPN and CDR2 SVGIG (reference sequence). The CDR3 runs 12 residues. V trimming: 8 bases; J trimming: 8 bases; junction bases outside the gene matches: 6. CDR3 coding DNA: TGTGCCGGCGGGGGACAGGGGGCCGGCTACACCTTC. Translation: CAGGGQGAGYTF.

This chain uses TRBV5-1 with TRBJ2-7; either TRBD1 or TRBD2 may supply D (5 bases each). The CDR3 loop spans 16 amino acids. From germline, CDR1 is SGHRS and CDR2 YFSETQ. Trimming left V 5 bases short and J 0 bases short, with 18 bases between. In nucleotides, the CDR3 is TGCGCCAGCAGACCCTCCCGGGACCTCAGCTCCTACGAGCAGTACTTC. It translates to CASRPSRDLSSYEQYF.

The rearrangement uses TRBV13 and TRBJ2-7, with D perhaps TRBD1 (7 bases). Looked up from germline, CDR1 is PRHDT and CDR2 is FYEKMQ (reference sequence). The CDR3 has 13 amino acids. V was cut by 5 bases and J by 3 bases, with 11 bases left in between. The CDR3: CASSHRGGYEQYF. As DNA, the CDR3 is TGTGCCAGCAGCCACAGGGGAGGCTACGAGCAGTACTTC.

V is TRBV7-9 and J is TRBJ1-2; D gene unclear. The CDR3 extends over 15 amino acids. Trimming removed 5 bases at V and 4 bases at J, with 17 bases between. The germline CDR1 and CDR2 sequences are SEHNR and FQNEAQ (reference sequence). This CDR3 reads CASSLTLDGFYGYTF. DNA for the CDR3: TGTGCCAGCAGCCTCACCTTGGACGGATTCTATGGCTACACCTTC.

This sequence joins TRBV12-3 or TRBV12-4 and TRBJ1-2; D ambiguous. This CDR3 region has 11 residues. V was clipped by 10 bases and J by 8 bases, with 14 bases between them. The CDR3 sequence is CATGGANGYTF. The DNA for the CDR3 is TGTGCCACTGGTGGAGCAAACGGCTACACCTTC.

The V gene is TRBV7-2, the J gene TRBJ1-6, with 8 bases fitting TRBD1. The V gene's germline CDR1 is SGHTA and CDR2 FQGNSA. J gave up 9 bases and V 4 bases, and 5 bases lay outside the gene matches. The CDR3 length is 14 residues. CDR3 nucleotide sequence: TGTGCCAGCAGCTGGGGACAGGAGGGTTCACCCCTCCACTTT. Its protein product is CASSWGQEGSPLHF.

This chain's CDR3 is CASREAGMNTGELFF. The CDR3, as DNA: TGTGCCAGCAGAGAAGCCGGGATGAACACCGGGGAGCTGTTTTTT. V and J are TRBV12-3 or TRBV12-4 and TRBJ2-2, with D maybe TRBD2 (5 bases). V lost 6 bases to trimming and J lost 1 base, with 12 bases between them. The CDR3 consists of 15 residues.

The chain employs TRBV20-1 and TRBJ2-1, with TRBD1 identical over 10 bases. Trimming cost V 6 bases and J 2 bases; bases outside gene matches: 10. CDR1 DFQATT and CDR2 SNEGSKA come from the germline V gene (reference sequence). The CDR3 runs to 16 residues. The DNA of the CDR3 is TGCAGTGCCAATTCTCAGGACAGGGGGACCTACAATGAGCAGTTCTTC. Its protein product is CSANSQDRGTYNEQFF.

The rearrangement links TRBV29-1 to TRBJ1-2; no clear D. The germline V gene has CDR1 SQVTM and CDR2 ANQGSEA. V was pared by 6 bases and J by 2 bases, with 10 bases between. The CDR3 is made up of 12 amino acids. For the CDR3, the DNA is TGCAGCGTCCTACAAGAAAACTATGGCTACACCTTC. The encoded protein is CSVLQENYGYTF.

This rearrangement joins TRBV4-1 to TRBJ2-1, with 13 nucleotides matching TRBD2. CDR3 length: 16 amino acids. CDR1 and CDR2 from the germline V gene are MGHRA and YSYEKL. Unmatched junction bases numbered 3, after V lost 2 bases and J lost 5 bases. CDR3: CASSQSGTSGDNEQFF. Here the CDR3 DNA reads TGCGCCAGCAGCCAATCCGGGACTAGCGGGGACAATGAGCAGTTCTTC.

This rearrangement joins TRBV15 to TRBJ2-5; tentatively, D is TRBD2 (6 bases). The CDR3 consists of 13 residues. V gave up 10 bases and J gave up 1 base, with 13 bases separating them. The germline V gene has CDR1 LNHNV and CDR2 YYDKDF (reference sequence). The CDR3 nucleotides are TGTGCCATCGGGGAGGATTCCCAAGAGACCCAGTACTTC. As protein: CAIGEDSQETQYF.

The chain has TRBV18 and TRBJ1-2; D is ambiguous. Germline V lookup: CDR1 KGHSH, CDR2 LQKENI. This CDR3 comprises 15 residues. V was shortened by 3 bases and J by 5 bases, with 16 bases between the two germline ends. DNA of the CDR3: TGTGCCAGCTCACCCCCCCCAGAGGGCGATTATGGCTACACCTTC. This sequence encodes CASSPPPEGDYGYTF.

This clonotype was seen only once. The CDR3 DNA reads TGTGCCAGCAGTTTACGGGTCCACTACGAGCAGTACTTC. It codes for CASSLRVHYEQYF. This rearrangement joins TRBV27 to TRBJ2-7; no definite D call. Germline lookup yields CDR1 MNHEY and CDR2 SMNVEV (reference sequence). V was pared by 2 bases and J by 3 bases, with 8 bases between. CDR3 length: 13 amino acids.

This chain joins TRBV4-1 and TRBJ2-3; perhaps TRBD2 as D (5 bases). The length of the CDR3 is 18 residues. Trimming took off 1 base at V and 7 bases at J, with 24 bases between the two ends. Germline CDR1 is MGHRA and CDR2 is YSYEKL. DNA of the CDR3: TGCGCCAGCAGCCAAGTCGGAGGCCTAGCACCCGCCAGAAATACGCAGTATTTT. Protein sequence: CASSQVGGLAPARNTQYF.

This chain uses TRBV20-1 with TRBJ1-2, with a weak D call TRBD1 (5 bases). The V gene's germline CDR1 is DFQATT and CDR2 SNEGSKA (reference sequence). Between the trimmed V and J ends, which lost 5 bases and 9 bases, there was a span of 7 bases. The CDR3 has 9 residues. CDR3 region: CSAGGSYTF. The CDR3 region has the DNA TGCAGTGCTGGGGGGAGCTACACCTTC.

V and J are TRBV6-5 and TRBJ1-2; D might be TRBD1 (5 bases). CDR1 and CDR2 (germline): MNHEY, SVGAGI. The V end lost 6 bases, the J end lost 4 bases, and 12 bases lay between the germline ends. This CDR3 contains 13 residues. The CDR3 DNA sequence: TGTGCCAGCAGCCTGGGGCCTAGCTATGGCTACACCTTC. Its translation is CASSLGPSYGYTF.

V usage is TRBV6-5 and J usage is TRBJ2-2; tentatively, D is TRBD2 (7 bases). V was cut by 6 bases and J by 7 bases, with 18 bases left in between. The germline CDR1 and CDR2 sequences are MNHEY and SVGAGI. The CDR3 has 15 residues. The CDR3 bases are TGTGCCAGCAGCCGAACAGGAGGGGGGGACGGGGAGCTGTTTTTT. This gives the protein CASSRTGGGDGELFF.

This clonotype was seen more than once but under ten times. The chain recombines TRBV29-1 with TRBJ2-7; weak D call: TRBD1 (5 bases). The V gene lost 4 bases and the J gene lost 1 base, with 8 bases spanning the gap. CDR1 is SQVTM and CDR2 is ANQGSEA in the germline V gene. The CDR3 contains 12 residues. DNA of the CDR3: TGCAGCGTTGGGCAGGGTTCCTACGAGCAGTACTTC. Encoded protein: CSVGQGSYEQYF.